Detailed here is one TCR beta chain. The antigen remains unidentified. Per sorted-subset replicate PCR, input was around 200 ng DNA, representing tens of thousands of T cell genomes. TCRdb's table, derived via immunoSEQ multiplex PCR, lists solely in-frame clones and lacks some. The table includes around 690,000 clones, about nine tenths detected once. Healthy and HIV-negative, the adult donors had no recent acute infections or vaccinations. V was clipped by 6 bases and J by 4 bases; unmatched bases: 4. The germline gives CDR1 MNHNS, CDR2 SASEGT. This CDR3 is 14 amino acids long. The data originate from a study of shared clonotypes between healthy human individuals. Whole-study context: The study used three CD4 naive, three CD4 memory, two CD8 naive and one CD8 memory plate per donor. Study-wide results and caveats: Having only a few donors restricted how much genetic and exposure-history diversity was captured.

Sequencing used memory CD8+ T cells from PBMCs. Subset described: CD45RO+ cells pooled with CCR7-negative TemRA cells. This chain uses TRBV6-1 with TRBJ2-7; 12 bases align to TRBD2. The clonotype was recovered from a young man in good health. Some clones in this sample may be carry-over from other donors' samples. CDR3 sequence reads: CASRGGLAGYEQYF. CDR3 DNA: TGTGCCAGCAGGGGGGGACTAGCGGGTTACGAGCAGTACTTC.